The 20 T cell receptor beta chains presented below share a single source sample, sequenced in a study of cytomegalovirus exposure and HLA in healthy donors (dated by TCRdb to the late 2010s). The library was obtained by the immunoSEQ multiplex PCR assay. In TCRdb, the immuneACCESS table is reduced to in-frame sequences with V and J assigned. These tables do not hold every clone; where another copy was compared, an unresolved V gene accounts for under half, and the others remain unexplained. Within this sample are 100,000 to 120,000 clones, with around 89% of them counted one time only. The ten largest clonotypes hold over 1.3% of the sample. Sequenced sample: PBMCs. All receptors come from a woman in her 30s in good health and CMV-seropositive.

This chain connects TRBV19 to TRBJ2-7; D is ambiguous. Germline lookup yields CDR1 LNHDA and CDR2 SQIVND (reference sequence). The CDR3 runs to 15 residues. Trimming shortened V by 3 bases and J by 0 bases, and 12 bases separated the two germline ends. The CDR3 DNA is TGTGCCAGTAGTATTTTCCCAGGTAGCTCCTACGAGCAGTACTTC. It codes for CASSIFPGSSYEQYF.

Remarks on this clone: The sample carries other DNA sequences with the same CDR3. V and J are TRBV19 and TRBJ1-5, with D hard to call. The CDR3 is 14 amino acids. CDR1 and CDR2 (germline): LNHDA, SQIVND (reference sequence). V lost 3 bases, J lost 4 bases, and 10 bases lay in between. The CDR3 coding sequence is TGTGCCAGTAGTATCCCCGGGGAAAATCAGCCCCAGCATTTT. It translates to CASSIPGENQPQHF.

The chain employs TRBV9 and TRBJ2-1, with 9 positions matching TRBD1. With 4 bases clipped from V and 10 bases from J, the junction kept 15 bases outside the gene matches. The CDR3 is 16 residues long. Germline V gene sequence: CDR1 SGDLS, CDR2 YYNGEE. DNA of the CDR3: TGTGCCAGCAGCCCAGCGGGACAGGGTGACTTGAGGGAGCAGTTCTTC. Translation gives CASSPAGQGDLREQFF.

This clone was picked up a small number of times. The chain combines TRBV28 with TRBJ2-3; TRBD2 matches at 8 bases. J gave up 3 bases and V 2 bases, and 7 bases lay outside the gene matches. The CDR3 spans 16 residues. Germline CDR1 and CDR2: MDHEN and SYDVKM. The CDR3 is CASSLVVSGTTDTQYF. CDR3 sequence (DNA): TGTGCCAGCAGTTTAGTGGTTAGCGGGACGACAGATACGCAGTATTTT.

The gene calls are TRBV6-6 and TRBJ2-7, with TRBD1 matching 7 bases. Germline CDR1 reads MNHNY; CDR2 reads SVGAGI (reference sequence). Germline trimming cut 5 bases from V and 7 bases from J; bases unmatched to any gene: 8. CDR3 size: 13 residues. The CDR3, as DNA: TGTGCCAGCAGTCCCGGGACAGTACAAGAGCAGTACTTC. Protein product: CASSPGTVQEQYF.

This CDR3 is CASSPVGGETQYF. CDR3 nucleotides: TGTGCCAGCAGCCCCGTGGGGGGTGAGACCCAGTACTTC. The genes are TRBV7-9 and TRBJ2-5; the D gene is possibly TRBD2 (6 bases). The CDR3 is 13 amino acids. From germline, CDR1 is SEHNR and CDR2 FQNEAQ (reference sequence). V lost 5 bases and J 5 bases, leaving 12 bases between the germline ends.

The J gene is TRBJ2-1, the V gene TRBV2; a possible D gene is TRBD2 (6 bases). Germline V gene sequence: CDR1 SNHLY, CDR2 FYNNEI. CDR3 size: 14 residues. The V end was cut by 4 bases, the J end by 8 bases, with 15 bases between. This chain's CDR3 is CASSVIGSRDEQFF. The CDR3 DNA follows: TGTGCCAGCAGTGTAATCGGGAGCCGAGATGAGCAGTTCTTC.

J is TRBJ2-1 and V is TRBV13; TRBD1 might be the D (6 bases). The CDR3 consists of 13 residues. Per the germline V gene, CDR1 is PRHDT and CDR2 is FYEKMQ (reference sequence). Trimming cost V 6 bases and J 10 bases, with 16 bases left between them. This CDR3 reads CASSDTGSGEQFF. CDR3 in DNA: TGTGCCAGCAGTGATACAGGGTCGGGAGAGCAGTTCTTC.

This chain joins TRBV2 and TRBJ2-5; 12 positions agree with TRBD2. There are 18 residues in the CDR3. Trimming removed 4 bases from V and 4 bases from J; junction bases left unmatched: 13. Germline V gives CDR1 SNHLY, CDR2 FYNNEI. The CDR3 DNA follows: TGTGCCAGCAGTGGGAACACAGAAGGACTAGCGGGGAGAGAGACCCAGTACTTC. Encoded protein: CASSGNTEGLAGRETQYF.

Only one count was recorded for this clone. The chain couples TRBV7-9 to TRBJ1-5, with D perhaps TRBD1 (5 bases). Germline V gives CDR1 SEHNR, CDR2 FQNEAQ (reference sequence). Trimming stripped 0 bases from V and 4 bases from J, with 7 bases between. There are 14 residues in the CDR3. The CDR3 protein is CASSLATVNQPQHF. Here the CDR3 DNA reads TGTGCCAGCAGCTTAGCGACAGTAAATCAGCCCCAGCATTTT.

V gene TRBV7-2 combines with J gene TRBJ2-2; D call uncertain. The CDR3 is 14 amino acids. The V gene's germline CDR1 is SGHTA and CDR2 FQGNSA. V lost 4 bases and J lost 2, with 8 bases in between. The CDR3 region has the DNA TGTGCCAGCAGCTCTACCATCAACACCGGGGAGCTGTTTTTT. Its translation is CASSSTINTGELFF.

The CDR3 DNA follows: TGCGCCAGCAGCCAAGTGATCGGAGGGGGGGAAGAGACCCAGTACTTC. Its translation: CASSQVIGGGEETQYF. The J gene is TRBJ2-5, the V gene TRBV4-3; weak D call: TRBD2 (7 bases). CDR3 length: 16 residues. Germline V gene lookup returns CDR1 LGHNA and CDR2 YSLEER. With 1 base removed from V and 3 bases from J, the gap between germline ends came to 15 bases.

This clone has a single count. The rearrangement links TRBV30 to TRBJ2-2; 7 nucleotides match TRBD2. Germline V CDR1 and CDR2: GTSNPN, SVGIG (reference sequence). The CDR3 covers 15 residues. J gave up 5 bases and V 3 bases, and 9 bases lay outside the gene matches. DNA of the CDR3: TGTGCCTGGAGCGCTTTTGCCGGGGGGACCGGGGAGCTGTTTTTT. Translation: CAWSAFAGGTGELFF.

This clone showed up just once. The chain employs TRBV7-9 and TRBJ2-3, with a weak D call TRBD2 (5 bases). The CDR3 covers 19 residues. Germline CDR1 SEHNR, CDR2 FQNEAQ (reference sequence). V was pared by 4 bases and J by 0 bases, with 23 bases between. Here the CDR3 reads CASSSTISVRRRSTDTQYF. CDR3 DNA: TGTGCCAGCAGCTCCACCATTAGCGTTCGACGGCGTAGCACAGATACGCAGTATTTT.

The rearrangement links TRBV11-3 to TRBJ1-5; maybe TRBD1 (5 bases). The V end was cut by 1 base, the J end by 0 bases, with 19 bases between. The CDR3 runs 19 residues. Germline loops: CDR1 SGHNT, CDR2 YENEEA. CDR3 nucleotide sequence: TGTGCCAGCAGCTTAGGGGGCCCGGAGGGATGGTTTAGCAATCAGCCCCAGCATTTT. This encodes CASSLGGPEGWFSNQPQHF.

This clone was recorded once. CDR3 DNA sequence: TGTGCCAGCAGCCAGACAGGGGGCATTGAGCCCCAGCATTTT. This codes for CASSQTGGIEPQHF. This chain joins TRBV7-2 and TRBJ1-5; 10 bases agree with TRBD1. The ends lost 5 bases at V and 8 bases at J; junction bases unmatched: 6. There are 14 residues in the CDR3. Germline V gene lookup returns CDR1 SGHTA and CDR2 FQGNSA.

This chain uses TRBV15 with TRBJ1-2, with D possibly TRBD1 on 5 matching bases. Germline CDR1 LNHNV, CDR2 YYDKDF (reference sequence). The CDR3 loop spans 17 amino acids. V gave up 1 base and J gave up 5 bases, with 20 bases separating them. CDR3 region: CATSRGIGGSQAYGYTF. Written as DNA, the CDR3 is TGTGCCACCAGCAGAGGGATCGGGGGAAGCCAAGCGTATGGCTACACCTTC.

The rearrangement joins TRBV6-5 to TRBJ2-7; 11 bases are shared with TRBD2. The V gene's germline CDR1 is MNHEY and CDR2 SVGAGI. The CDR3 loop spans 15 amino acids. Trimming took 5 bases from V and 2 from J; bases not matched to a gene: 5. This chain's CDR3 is CASSRDSGRAYEQYF. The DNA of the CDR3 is TGTGCCAGCAGTCGGGATAGCGGGAGGGCCTACGAGCAGTACTTC.

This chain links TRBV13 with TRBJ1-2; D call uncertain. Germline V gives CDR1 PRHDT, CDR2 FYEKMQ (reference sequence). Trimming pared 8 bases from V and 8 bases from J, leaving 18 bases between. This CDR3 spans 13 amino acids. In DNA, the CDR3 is TGTGCCAGCCGGACCGGGTACACGGGGGGCTACACCTTC. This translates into CASRTGYTGGYTF.

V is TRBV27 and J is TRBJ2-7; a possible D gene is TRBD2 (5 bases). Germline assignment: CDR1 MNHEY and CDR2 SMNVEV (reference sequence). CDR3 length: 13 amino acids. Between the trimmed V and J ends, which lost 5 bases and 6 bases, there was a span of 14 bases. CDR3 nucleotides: TGTGCCAGCAGTGATAGGCTCGGGGTCGAGCAGTACTTC. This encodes CASSDRLGVEQYF.